A single T cell receptor (beta chain) is shown here with its context. The target antigen is unknown. Produced via immunoSEQ multiplex PCR; TCRdb's table is partial and in-frame only. The table lists 2 million to 2.5 million clones, over 90% of them singletons. These data come from a study of shared clonotypes between healthy human individuals. Broader study findings: Generation of non-shared clonotypes was less probable than generation of clonotypes shared by all four donors. Richness estimates generally favored naive over memory subsets.

Looked up from germline, CDR1 is SGHNT and CDR2 is YYREEE (reference sequence). This CDR3 region has 14 residues. V was cut by 5 bases and J by 2 bases, with 14 bases left in between. V and J are TRBV5-4 and TRBJ2-7; D is uncertain. The clonotype was recovered from a man aged 18 to 29 in good health. Some clones in this sample may be carry-over from other donors' samples. Sequenced material: naive CD4+ T cells from PBMCs. Regarding subset: CD45RA+ positively selected. The CDR3 reads CASSPSSRAYEQYF. As DNA, the CDR3 is TGTGCCAGCAGTCCATCCTCCAGAGCCTACGAGCAGTACTTC.